Listed here are 6 T cell receptor beta chains from one sample, sequenced in a study of Ad26.COV2.S vaccination and SARS-CoV-2 variants. Sequenced by immunoSEQ multiplex PCR; TCRdb stores in-frame clones only, minus some. This sample yields under 500,000 clones, of which about 90% are seen a single time; about 1.6% belongs to the top ten. The treatment: 15 to 20 received Ad26.COV2.S at low or high dose, single or two shots; five or six received placebo; per-sample allocation not given. Samples were taken on day 63 after the first vaccine or placebo injection. The sequences come from peripheral blood, collected in a trial of Ad26.COV2.S vaccine versus placebo. These receptors all come from a person aged 18-60 years who received the Ad26.COV2.S COVID-19 vaccine or a placebo.

This clone was observed once. The CDR3 coding sequence is TGCAGCGTTGAAAATTGGACCCCGGTTCATGACGCCGCGACAGGGTTTAACTATGGCTACACCTTC. Translating gives CSVENWTPVHDAATGFNYGYTF. V gene TRBV29-1 combines with J gene TRBJ1-2; 7 nucleotides line up with TRBD1. The CDR3 sequence is 22 residues long. CDR1 SQVTM and CDR2 ANQGSEA come from the germline V gene. Losses at the gene ends were 2 bases for V and 1 base for J; bases not matched to a gene: 28.

The chain has TRBV11-2 and TRBJ1-2; tentative D call: TRBD1 (5 bases). Trimming removed 5 bases at V and 8 bases at J, with 21 bases between. Germline values: CDR1 SGHAT, CDR2 FQNNGV. The length of the CDR3 is 15 residues. CDR3 loop: CASSPGIEGTDGYTF. In DNA, the CDR3 is TGTGCCAGCAGCCCGGGTATCGAAGGGACGGACGGCTACACCTTC.

The gene calls are TRBV25-1 and TRBJ2-3, with unresolved D. This CDR3 has 16 residues. The germline V gene encodes CDR1 MGHDK and CDR2 SYGVNS. V was trimmed by 1 base and J by 0 bases, leaving 11 bases between them. As DNA, the CDR3 is TGTGCCAGCAGTGAATTACGGACGTATAGCACAGATACGCAGTATTTT. Translated, it gives CASSELRTYSTDTQYF.

The chain is built from TRBV30 and TRBJ2-7; 7 bases are shared with TRBD1. Germline V gene data show CDR1 as GTSNPN and CDR2 as SVGIG (reference sequence). Unmatched junction bases numbered 6, after V lost 2 bases and J lost 2 bases. The CDR3 contains 14 residues. The CDR3 reads CAWSWQGVPYEQYF. The CDR3, as DNA: TGTGCCTGGAGTTGGCAGGGGGTCCCCTACGAGCAGTACTTC.

Regarding this clone: Other DNA sequences in the sample encode the same CDR3. The chain joins TRBV5-1 to TRBJ1-6, with D maybe TRBD1 (5 bases). CDR1 and CDR2 (germline): SGHRS, YFSETQ. V was pared by 4 bases and J by 7 bases, with 18 bases between. This CDR3 has 16 residues. The CDR3 region is CASSEPYRGGNSPLHF. The CDR3, as DNA: TGCGCCAGCAGCGAGCCTTACCGGGGGGGGAATTCACCCCTCCACTTT. Combining the CDR3 with reference TRBV5-1 and TRBJ1-6 gives the whole variable domain KAGVTQTPRYLIKTRGQQVTLSCSPISGHRSVSWYQQTPGQGLQFLFEYFSETQRNKGNFPGRFSGRQFSNSRSEMNVSTLELGDSALYLCASSEPYRGGNSPLHFGNGTRLTVT.

This chain joins TRBV28 and TRBJ2-1, with a possible D match to TRBD2 (5 bases). Germline CDR1 MDHEN, CDR2 SYDVKM. The V end was cut by 2 bases, the J end by 9 bases, with 17 bases between. The CDR3 extends over 15 amino acids. CDR3 in amino acids: CASSLLLTRYGEQFF. The CDR3 DNA is TGTGCCAGCAGTTTACTCCTCACTAGATACGGTGAGCAGTTCTTC.